This T cell receptor beta chain emerged from a study of memory CD8 T cells in hepatitis C reinfection. Looking at the study overall: Chronic HCV followed reinfection in two donors who cleared primary infection. Reinfection meant HCV RNA positivity after two negatives ≥60 days apart.

Using immunoSEQ multiplex PCR, the repertoire was profiled, and TCRdb retains in-frame clones only, with some absent. The profile shows under 60,000 clones, around nine tenths of them singletons. The time point denotes: pre-reinfection, 55 to 20 weeks before reinfection detection. Sorted cells were sequenced directly ex vivo without any in vitro expansion. The V gene lost 4 bases and the J gene lost 1 base, with 11 bases spanning the gap. Germline V gene lookup returns CDR1 MNHNY and CDR2 SVGAGI (reference sequence). The CDR3 runs to 15 residues. The sequencing sample was made of naive CD8+ T cells sorted from blood. This chain links TRBV6-6 with TRBJ2-1, with D possibly being TRBD2 (6 bases). This receptor was obtained from a man younger than 35 with hepatitis C virus infection. The DNA of the CDR3 is TGTGCCAGCAGTTTGACTAGAACTTCCTACAATGAGCAGTTCTTC. Amino acids: CASSLTRTSYNEQFF.